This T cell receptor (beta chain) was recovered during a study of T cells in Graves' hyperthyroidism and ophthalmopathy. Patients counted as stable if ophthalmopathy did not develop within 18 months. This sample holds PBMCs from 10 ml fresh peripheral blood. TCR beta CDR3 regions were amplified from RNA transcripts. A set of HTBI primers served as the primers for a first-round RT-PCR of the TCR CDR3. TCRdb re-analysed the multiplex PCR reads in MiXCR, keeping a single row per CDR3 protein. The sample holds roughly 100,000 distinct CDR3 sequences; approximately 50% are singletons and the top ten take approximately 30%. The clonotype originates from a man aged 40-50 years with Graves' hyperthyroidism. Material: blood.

Written as DNA, the CDR3 is TGTGCCAGCTCACCGGACGGGGGGGCTTTCGGGCAGTACTTC. Translating gives CASSPDGGAFGQYF. The V call is TRBV18, the J call TRBJ2-7; 8 bases line up with TRBD2. This CDR3 region has 14 residues. Per the germline V gene, CDR1 is KGHSH and CDR2 is LQKENI. The V and J ends lost 3 bases and 9 bases, in that order; junction bases with no gene match: 10.